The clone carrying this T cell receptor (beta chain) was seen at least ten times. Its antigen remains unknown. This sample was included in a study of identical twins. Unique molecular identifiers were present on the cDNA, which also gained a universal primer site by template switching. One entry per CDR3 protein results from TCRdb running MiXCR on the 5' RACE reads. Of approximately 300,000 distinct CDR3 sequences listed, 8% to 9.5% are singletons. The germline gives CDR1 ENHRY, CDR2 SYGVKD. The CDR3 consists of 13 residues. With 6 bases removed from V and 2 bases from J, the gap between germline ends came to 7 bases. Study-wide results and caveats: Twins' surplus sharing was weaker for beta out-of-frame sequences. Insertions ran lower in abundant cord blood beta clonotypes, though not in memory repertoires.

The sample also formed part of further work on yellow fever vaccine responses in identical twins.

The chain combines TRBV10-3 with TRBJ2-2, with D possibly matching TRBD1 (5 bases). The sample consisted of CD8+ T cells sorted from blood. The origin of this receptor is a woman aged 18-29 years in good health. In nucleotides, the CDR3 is TGTGCCATCAGGGACAAAAACACCGGGGAGCTGTTTTTT. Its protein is CAIRDKNTGELFF.